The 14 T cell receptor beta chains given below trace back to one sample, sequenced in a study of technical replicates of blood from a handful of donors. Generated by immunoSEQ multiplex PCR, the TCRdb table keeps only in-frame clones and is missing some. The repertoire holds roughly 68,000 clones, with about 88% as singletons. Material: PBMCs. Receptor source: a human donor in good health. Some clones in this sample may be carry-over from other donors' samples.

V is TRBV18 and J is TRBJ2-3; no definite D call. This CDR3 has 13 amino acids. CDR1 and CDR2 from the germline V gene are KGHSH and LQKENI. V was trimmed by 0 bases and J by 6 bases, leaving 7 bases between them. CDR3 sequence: CASSPPSVDTQYF. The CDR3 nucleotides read TGTGCCAGCTCACCACCGAGCGTGGATACGCAGTATTTT.

CDR3 nucleotides: TGTGCCAGCAGCCGTGTGGCGGGAATGCTTGAGCAGTTCTTC. Translation: CASSRVAGMLEQFF. V usage is TRBV11-2 and J usage is TRBJ2-1; TRBD2 might be the D (6 bases). This CDR3 is 14 amino acids long. Trimming took off 5 bases at V and 9 bases at J, with 17 bases between the two ends. In germline, CDR1 is SGHAT, CDR2 FQNNGV. Combining the CDR3 with reference TRBV11-2 and TRBJ2-1 gives the whole variable domain EAGVAQSPRYKIIEKRQSVAFWCNPISGHATLYWYQQILGQGPKLLIQFQNNGVVDDSQLPKDRFSAERLKGVDSTLKIQPAKLEDSAVYLCASSRVAGMLEQFFGPGTRLTVL.

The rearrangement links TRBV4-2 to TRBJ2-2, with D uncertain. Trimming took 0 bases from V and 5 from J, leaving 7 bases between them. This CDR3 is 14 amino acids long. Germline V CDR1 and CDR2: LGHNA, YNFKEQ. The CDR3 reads CASSQDAGTGELFF. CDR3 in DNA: TGTGCCAGCAGCCAAGATGCCGGGACCGGGGAGCTGTTTTTT.

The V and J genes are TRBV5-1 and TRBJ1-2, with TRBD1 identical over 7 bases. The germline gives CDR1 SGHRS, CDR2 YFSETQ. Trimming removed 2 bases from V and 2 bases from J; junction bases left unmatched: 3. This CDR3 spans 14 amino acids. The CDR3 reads CASSFDRVNYGYTF. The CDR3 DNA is TGCGCCAGCAGCTTCGACAGGGTCAACTATGGCTACACCTTC.

Written as DNA, the CDR3 is TGCGCCAGCACCCAAAGGGGGTTACGCAATCAGCCCCAGCATTTT. Translated: CASTQRGLRNQPQHF. The rearrangement joins TRBV23-1 to TRBJ1-5, with a possible D match to TRBD1 (6 bases). TRBV23-1 is given ORF status, its function remaining uncertain. V lost 7 bases to trimming and J lost 2 bases, with 15 bases between them. The length of the CDR3 is 15 residues.

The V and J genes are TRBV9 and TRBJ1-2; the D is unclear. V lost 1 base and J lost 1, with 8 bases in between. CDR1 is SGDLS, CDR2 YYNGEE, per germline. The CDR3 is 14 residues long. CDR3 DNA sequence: TGTGCCAGCAGCGTATACGCGGGTAACTATGGCTACACCTTC. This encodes CASSVYAGNYGYTF.

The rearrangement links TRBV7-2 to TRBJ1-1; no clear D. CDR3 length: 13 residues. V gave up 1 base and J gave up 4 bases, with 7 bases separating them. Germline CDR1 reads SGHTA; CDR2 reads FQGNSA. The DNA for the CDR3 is TGTGCCAGCAGCTTAGACAGCGGCACTGAAGCTTTCTTT. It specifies CASSLDSGTEAFF.

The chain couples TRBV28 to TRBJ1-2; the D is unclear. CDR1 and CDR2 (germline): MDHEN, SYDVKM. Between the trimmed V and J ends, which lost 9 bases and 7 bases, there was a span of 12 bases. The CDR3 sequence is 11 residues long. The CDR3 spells CASSGSSGYTF. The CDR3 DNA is TGTGCCAGTTCAGGCTCTTCTGGCTACACCTTC.

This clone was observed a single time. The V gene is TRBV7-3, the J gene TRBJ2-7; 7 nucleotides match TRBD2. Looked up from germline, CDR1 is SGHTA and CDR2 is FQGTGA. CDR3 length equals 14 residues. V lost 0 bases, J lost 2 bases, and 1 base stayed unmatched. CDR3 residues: CASSLTGGAYEQYF. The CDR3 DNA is TGTGCCAGCAGCTTAACGGGAGGGGCCTACGAGCAGTACTTC.

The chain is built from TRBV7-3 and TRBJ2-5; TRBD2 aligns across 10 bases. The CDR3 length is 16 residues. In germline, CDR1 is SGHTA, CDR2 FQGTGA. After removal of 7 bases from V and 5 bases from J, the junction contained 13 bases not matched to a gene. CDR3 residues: CASTPGSGRALETQYF. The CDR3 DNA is TGTGCCAGCACCCCGGGAAGCGGGAGGGCCTTGGAGACCCAGTACTTC.

The CDR3 loop reads CASSPAGTFAKNIQYF. CDR3 bases: TGTGCCAGCTCACCTGCAGGGACTTTCGCCAAAAACATTCAGTACTTC. This chain connects TRBV18 to TRBJ2-4; D might be TRBD2 (6 bases). Germline CDR1 and CDR2: KGHSH and LQKENI. The V end was cut by 3 bases, the J end by 1 base, with 13 bases between. The CDR3 is 16 amino acids.

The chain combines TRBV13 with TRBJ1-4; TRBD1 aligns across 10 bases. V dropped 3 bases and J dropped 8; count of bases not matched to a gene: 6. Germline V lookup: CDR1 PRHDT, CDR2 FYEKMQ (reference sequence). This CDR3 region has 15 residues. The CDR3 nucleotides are TGTGCCAGCAGCTTCCGGACAGGGGGAAAAGAAAAACTGTTTTTT. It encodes CASSFRTGGKEKLFF.

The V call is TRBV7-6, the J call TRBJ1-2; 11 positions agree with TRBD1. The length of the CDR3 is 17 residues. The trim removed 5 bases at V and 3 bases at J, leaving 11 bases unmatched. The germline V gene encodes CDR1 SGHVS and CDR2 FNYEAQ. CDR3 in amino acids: CASSPWTGGASDYGYTF. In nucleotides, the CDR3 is TGTGCCAGCAGCCCCTGGACAGGGGGCGCTTCTGACTATGGCTACACCTTC.

The CDR3 sequence is CATSSFRVRELFF. The CDR3 bases are TGTGCCACCAGCAGTTTTAGAGTGCGGGAGCTGTTTTTT. The chain couples TRBV15 to TRBJ2-2; no definite D call. V was cut by 3 bases and J by 9 bases, with 11 bases left in between. Germline CDR1 is LNHNV and CDR2 is YYDKDF (reference sequence). The CDR3 has 13 residues.